The T cell receptor beta chain described here comes from a study of T cell repertoires in cytomegalovirus infection. Study-level information: Public TCR beta signatures provided an indication of both CMV infection and a matching HLA type.

Trimming removed 0 bases at V and 7 bases at J, with 6 bases between. This CDR3 comprises 13 residues. CDR1 and CDR2 from the germline V gene are LGHNA and YSLEER. TCRdb itself ran the reads through MiXCR, one entry per CDR3 protein. The table lists a few hundred thousand distinct CDR3 sequences, roughly 34% of them singletons. As regards this clonotype: No antigen is known for it.

The TCR was taken from a human donor in good health (CMV status not recorded). Some clones in this sample may be carry-over from other donors' samples. This specimen was cultured PBMCs, taken from culture after CMV antigen stimulation. V usage is TRBV4-3 and J usage is TRBJ1-4; D gene ambiguous. CDR3 loop: CASSQEASEKLFF. CDR3 nucleotides: TGCGCCAGCAGCCAAGAGGCTAGTGAAAAACTGTTTTTT.